This T cell receptor (beta chain) was captured by sequencing in a study of early T cells in non-severe SARS-CoV-2 infection. This clonotype was counted many times. CDR1 and CDR2 (germline): LNHDA, SQIVND (reference sequence). The CDR3 sequence is 13 residues long. The trim removed 4 bases at V and 4 bases at J, leaving 2 bases unmatched. One entry per CDR3 protein results from TCRdb running MiXCR on the 5' RACE reads. The data show just under 45,000 distinct CDR3 sequences, about a tenth seen once. Source material: whole blood. The TCR sequence derives from an adult who was a healthcare worker with PCR-confirmed SARS-CoV-2 infection or an uninfected control (not recorded which). V gene TRBV19 combines with J gene TRBJ2-7, with TRBD1 matching 9 bases. The CDR3 nucleotides read TGTGCCAGTAGTACGACAGGGGGGTACGAGCAGTACTTC. It encodes CASSTTGGYEQYF.